This T cell receptor (beta chain) was sequenced in a study of OX40 agonist ivuxolimab in advanced cancers. Study-wide points: The average count of expanded clones was higher among CD8+ T cells than among CD4+.

CDR3 length: 14 residues. Looked up from germline, CDR1 is MNHEY and CDR2 is SMNVEV (reference sequence). The ends were cut back, 0 bases at V and 5 bases at J, with 10 bases in the middle. Clones were read by immunoSEQ multiplex PCR, and TCRdb kept only the in-frame ones, dropping some. The table records some 17,000 clones, more than 75% of them present only once. In its sample, this clone was seen once. Its antigen is undetermined. The chain is built from TRBV27 and TRBJ2-5; D unresolved. The sequence was collected from an adult with an advanced solid tumor such as melanoma, head and neck, liver or kidney cancer. The input for sequencing was CD4+ or CD8+ T cells sorted from blood, taken in a trial of the OX40 agonist ivuxolimab. CDR3 sequence (DNA): TGTGCCAGCAGTTTATCTAATGGGCGGGAGACCCAGTACTTC. Translation gives CASSLSNGRETQYF.